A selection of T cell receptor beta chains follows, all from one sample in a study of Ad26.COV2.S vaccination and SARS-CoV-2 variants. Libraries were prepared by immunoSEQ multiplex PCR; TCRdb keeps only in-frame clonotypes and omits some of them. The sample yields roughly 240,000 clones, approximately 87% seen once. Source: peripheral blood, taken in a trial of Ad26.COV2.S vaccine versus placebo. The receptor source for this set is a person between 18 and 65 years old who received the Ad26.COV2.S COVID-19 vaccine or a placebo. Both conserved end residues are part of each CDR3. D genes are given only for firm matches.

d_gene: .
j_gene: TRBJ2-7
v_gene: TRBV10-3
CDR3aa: CAISEGRAPYEQYF
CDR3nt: TGTGCCATCAGTGAGGGCAGGGCCCCCTACGAGCAGTACTTC

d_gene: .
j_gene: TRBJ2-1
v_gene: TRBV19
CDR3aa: CASSLGGSYNEQFF
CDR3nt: TGTGCCAGTAGTCTGGGGGGCTCCTACAATGAGCAGTTCTTC

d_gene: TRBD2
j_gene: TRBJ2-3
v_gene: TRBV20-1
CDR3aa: CSASGLAGGLGTQYF
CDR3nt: TGCAGTGCTAGTGGGCTAGCGGGGGGTTTAGGTACGCAGTATTTT

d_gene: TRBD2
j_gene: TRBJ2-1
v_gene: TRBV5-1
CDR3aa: CASSLELAGREQFF
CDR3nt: TGCGCCAGCAGCTTGGAGCTAGCGGGACGAGAGCAGTTCTTC

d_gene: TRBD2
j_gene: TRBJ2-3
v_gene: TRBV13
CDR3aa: CASTLTGGANTQYF
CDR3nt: TGTGCCAGCACCCTGACGGGGGGGGCAAATACGCAGTATTTT

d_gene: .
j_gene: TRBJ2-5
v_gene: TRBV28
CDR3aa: CASSLVRGTQYF
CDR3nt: TGTGCCAGCAGTCTTGTCCGGGGGACCCAGTACTTC

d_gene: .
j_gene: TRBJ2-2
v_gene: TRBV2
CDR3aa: CASSPLAGPGVELFF
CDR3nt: TGTGCCAGCAGTCCTCTGGCGGGGCCAGGGGTGGAGCTGTTTTTT

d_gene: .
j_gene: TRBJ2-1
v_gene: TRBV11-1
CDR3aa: CASSSQGPYNEQFF
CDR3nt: TGTGCCAGCAGCAGTCAGGGGCCCTACAATGAGCAGTTCTTC

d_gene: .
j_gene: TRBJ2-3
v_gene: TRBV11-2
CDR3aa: CASSGPGQYTDTQYF
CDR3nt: TGTGCCAGCAGCGGCCCCGGACAGTACACAGATACGCAGTATTTT

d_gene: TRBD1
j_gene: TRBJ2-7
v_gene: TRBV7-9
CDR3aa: CASEGTGAYEQYF
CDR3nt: TGTGCCAGCGAGGGGACAGGGGCCTACGAGCAGTACTTC

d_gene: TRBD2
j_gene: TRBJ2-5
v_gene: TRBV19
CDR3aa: CASSIDSGLAGAFQETQYF
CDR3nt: TGTGCCAGTAGTATAGATTCGGGGCTAGCGGGGGCCTTTCAAGAGACCCAGTACTTC

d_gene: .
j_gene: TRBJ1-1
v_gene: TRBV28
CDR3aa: CATTTENTEAFF
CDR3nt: TGTGCCACCACGACAGAGAACACTGAAGCTTTCTTT